Here is one T cell receptor (beta chain) with its context. Its target is not known. This specimen comes from a study of T cell responses to AZD1222 COVID-19 vaccine. Study conclusions and caveats: Females outnumbered males among donors, who were mostly white British; clonal diversity was possibly underestimated. With two AZD1222 doses given, Spike-specific TCR breadth and depth both rose.

CDR3 length equals 16 residues. CDR1 is MGHRA and CDR2 is YSYEKL in the germline V gene. V was cut by 1 base and J by 10 bases, with 17 bases left in between. Using immunoSEQ multiplex PCR, the repertoire was profiled, and TCRdb retains in-frame clones only, with some absent. The data show 150,000 to 200,000 clones, with under 95% seen just once and about 4.6% held by the top ten. The rearrangement joins TRBV4-1 to TRBJ1-6, with a possible D match to TRBD1 (6 bases). This specimen consisted of peripheral blood, obtained 28 days after the second AZD1222 dose. This TCR was recovered from an adult who received the AZD1222 COVID-19 vaccine. The CDR3 region is CASSQGRGGPRSPLHF. CDR3 coding DNA: TGCGCCAGCAGCCAAGGTCGCGGGGGCCCTAGATCACCCCTCCACTTT.